Listed here is a single T cell receptor (beta chain). Under the authors' procedure: Estimates of nucleated cell counts were drawn from the amplification of reference gene primers. The repertoire was sequenced with immunoSEQ multiplex PCR; TCRdb's copy has only in-frame clones and lacks some. For V, J and clone size, that table is used; D and trimming come from the DNA. The sample shows 250,000 or so clones, 88% of them seen only once. These data come from a study of blood T cell repertoires in COVID-19. Background on the study: Sources were T cells, B-cell-depleted T cells, or PBMCs; the material itself was cDNA or gDNA.

CDR3 length: 13 residues. V was pared by 4 bases and J by 2 bases, with 6 bases between. Germline CDR1 reads SEHNR; CDR2 reads FQNEAQ (reference sequence). This TCR was sampled from a woman aged 60 to 75 with acute or convalescent COVID-19. This sequence joins TRBV7-9 and TRBJ1-3; perhaps TRBD1 as D (5 bases). Sequencing was done on a sample of peripheral blood. The CDR3 coding sequence is TGTGCCAGCAGCTCAGGGCCTGGAAACACCATATATTTT. As protein: CASSSGPGNTIYF.